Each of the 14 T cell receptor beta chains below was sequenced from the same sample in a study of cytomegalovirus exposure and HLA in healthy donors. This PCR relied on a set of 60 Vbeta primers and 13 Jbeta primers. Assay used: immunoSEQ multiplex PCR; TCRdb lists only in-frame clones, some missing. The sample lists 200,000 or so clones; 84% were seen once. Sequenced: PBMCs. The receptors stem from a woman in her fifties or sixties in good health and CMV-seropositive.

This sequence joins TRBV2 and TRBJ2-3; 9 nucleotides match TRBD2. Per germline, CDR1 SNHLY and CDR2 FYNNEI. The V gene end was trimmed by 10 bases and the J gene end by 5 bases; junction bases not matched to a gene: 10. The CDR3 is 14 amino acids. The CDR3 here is CATSSASGEDTQYF. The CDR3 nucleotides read TGTGCCACCTCTTCGGCTAGCGGGGAAGATACGCAGTATTTT.

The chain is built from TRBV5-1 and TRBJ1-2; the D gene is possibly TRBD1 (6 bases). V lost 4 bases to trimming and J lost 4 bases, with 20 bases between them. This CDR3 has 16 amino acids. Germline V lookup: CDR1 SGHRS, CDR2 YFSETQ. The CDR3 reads CASSPSGQFLLYGYTF. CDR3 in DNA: TGCGCCAGCAGCCCGTCCGGACAGTTCCTCCTCTATGGCTACACCTTC.

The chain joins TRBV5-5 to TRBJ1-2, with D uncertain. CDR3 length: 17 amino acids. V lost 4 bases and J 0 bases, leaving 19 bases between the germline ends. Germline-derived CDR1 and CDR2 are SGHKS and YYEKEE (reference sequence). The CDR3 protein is CASSHDSNKESNYGYTF. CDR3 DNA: TGTGCCAGCAGCCATGACTCAAACAAAGAGTCTAACTATGGCTACACCTTC.

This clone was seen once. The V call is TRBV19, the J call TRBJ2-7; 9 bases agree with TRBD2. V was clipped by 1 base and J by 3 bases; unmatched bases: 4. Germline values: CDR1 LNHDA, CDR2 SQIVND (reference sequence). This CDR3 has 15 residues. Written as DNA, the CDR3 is TGTGCCAGTAGTATAGCCGGGACTAGCCTCTACGAGCAGTACTTC. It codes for CASSIAGTSLYEQYF.

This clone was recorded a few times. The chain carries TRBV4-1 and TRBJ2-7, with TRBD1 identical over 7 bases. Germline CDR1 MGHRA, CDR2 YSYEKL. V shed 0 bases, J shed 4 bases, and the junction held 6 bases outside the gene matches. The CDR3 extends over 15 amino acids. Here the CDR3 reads CASSQDMGQRYEQYF. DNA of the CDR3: TGCGCCAGCAGCCAAGATATGGGACAGCGGTACGAGCAGTACTTC.

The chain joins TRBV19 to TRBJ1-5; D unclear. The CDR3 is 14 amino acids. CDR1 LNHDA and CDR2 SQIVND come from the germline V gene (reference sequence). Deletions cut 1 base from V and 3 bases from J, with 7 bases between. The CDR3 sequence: CASSIAGFNQPQHF. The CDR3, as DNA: TGTGCCAGTAGTATAGCGGGATTCAATCAGCCCCAGCATTTT.

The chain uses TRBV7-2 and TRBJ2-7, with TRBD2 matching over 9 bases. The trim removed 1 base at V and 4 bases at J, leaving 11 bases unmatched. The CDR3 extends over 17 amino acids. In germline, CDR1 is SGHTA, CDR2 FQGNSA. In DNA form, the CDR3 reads TGTGCCAGCAGCTTAGGGGGTTTAGCGGGGGCTGTGTACGAGCAGTACTTC. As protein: CASSLGGLAGAVYEQYF.

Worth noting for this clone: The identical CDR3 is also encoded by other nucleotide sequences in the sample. The CDR3 region is CASSYSSVNEQFF. CDR3 sequence (DNA): TGTGCCAGCAGTTACTCGAGCGTTAATGAGCAGTTCTTC. This rearrangement joins TRBV6-5 to TRBJ2-1; D gene unclear. Trimming took off 0 bases at V and 7 bases at J, with 7 bases between the two ends. CDR3 size: 13 residues. Per germline, CDR1 MNHEY and CDR2 SVGAGI.

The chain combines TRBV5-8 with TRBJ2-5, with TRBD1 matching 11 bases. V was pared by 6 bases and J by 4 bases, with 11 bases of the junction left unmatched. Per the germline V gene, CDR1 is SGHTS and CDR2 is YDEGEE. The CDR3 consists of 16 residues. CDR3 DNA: TGTGCCAGCAACCCGTGGACAGGGGGCTCGTCAGAGACCCAGTACTTC. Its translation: CASNPWTGGSSETQYF.

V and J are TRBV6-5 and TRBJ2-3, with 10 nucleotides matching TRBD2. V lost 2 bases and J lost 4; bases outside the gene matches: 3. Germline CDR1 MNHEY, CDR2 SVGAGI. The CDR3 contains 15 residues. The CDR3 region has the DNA TGTGCCAGCAGTTACGAAAGCGGGGGGGCAGATACGCAGTATTTT. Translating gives CASSYESGGADTQYF.

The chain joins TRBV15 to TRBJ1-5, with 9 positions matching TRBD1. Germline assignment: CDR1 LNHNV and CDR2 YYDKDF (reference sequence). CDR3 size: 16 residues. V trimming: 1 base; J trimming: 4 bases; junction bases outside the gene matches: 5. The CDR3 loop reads CATSRGGQGFNQPQHF. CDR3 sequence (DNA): TGTGCCACCAGCAGAGGGGGACAGGGTTTTAATCAGCCCCAGCATTTT.

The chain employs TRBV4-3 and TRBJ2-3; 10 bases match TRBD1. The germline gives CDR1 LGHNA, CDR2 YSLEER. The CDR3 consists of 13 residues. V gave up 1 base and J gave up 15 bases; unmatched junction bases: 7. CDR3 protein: CASSQVLGQGLYF. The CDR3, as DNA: TGCGCCAGCAGCCAAGTTCTGGGACAGGGGCTATATTTT.

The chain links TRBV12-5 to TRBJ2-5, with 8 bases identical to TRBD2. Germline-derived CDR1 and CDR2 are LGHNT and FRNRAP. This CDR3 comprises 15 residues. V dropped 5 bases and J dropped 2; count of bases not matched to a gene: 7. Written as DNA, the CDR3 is TGTGCTAGTGGTCGACGGGGGGGGGCTCAAGAGACCCAGTACTTC. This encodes CASGRRGGAQETQYF.

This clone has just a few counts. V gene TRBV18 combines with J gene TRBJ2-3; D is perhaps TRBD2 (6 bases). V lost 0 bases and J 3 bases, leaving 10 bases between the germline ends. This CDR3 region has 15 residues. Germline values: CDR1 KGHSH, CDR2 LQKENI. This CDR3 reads CASSPPVAATDTQYF. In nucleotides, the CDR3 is TGTGCCAGCTCACCACCGGTAGCGGCTACAGATACGCAGTATTTT.